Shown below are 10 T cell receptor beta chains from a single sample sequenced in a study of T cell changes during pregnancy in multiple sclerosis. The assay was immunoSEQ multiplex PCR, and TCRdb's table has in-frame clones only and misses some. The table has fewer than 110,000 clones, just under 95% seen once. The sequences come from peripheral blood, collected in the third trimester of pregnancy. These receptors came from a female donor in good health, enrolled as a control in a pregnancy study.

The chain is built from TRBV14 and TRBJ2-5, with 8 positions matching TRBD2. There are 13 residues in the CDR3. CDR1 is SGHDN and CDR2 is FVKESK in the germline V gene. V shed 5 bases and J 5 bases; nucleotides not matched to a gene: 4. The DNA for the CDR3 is TGTGCCAGCAGCGTAGCGGGGTCTGAGACCCAGTACTTC. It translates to CASSVAGSETQYF.

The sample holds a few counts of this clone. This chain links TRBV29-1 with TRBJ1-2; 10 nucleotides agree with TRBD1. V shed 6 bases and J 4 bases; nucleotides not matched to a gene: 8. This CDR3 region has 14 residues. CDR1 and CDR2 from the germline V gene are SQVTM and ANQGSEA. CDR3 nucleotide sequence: TGCAGCGTGGGGGACAGGGGTAGCCTCTATGGCTACACCTTC. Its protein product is CSVGDRGSLYGYTF.

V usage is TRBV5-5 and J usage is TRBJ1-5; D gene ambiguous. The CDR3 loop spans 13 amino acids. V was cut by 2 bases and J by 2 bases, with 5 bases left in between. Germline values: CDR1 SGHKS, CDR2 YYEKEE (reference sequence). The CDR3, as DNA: TGTGCCAGCAGCTTTAGTGGCAATCAGCCCCAGCATTTT. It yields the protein CASSFSGNQPQHF.

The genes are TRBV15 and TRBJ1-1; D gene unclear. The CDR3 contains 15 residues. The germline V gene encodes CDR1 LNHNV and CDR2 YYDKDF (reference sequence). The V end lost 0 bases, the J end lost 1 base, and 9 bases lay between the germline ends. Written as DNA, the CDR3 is TGTGCCACCAGCAGAGATCGGGGTACGAACACTGAAGCTTTCTTT. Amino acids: CATSRDRGTNTEAFF.

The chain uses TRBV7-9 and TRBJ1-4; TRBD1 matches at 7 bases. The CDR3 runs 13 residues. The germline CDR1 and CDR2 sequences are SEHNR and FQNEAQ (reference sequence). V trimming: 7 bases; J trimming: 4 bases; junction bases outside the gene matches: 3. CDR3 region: CASKRGRNEKLFF. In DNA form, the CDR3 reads TGTGCCAGCAAAAGGGGGCGTAATGAAAAACTGTTTTTT.

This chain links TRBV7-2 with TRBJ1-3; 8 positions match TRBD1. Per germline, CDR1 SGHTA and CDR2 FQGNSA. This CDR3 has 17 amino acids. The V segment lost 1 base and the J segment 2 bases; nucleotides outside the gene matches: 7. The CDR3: CASSLVGTGGTGNTIYF. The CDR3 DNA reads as TGTGCCAGCAGCTTAGTAGGGACAGGAGGAACTGGAAACACCATATATTTT.

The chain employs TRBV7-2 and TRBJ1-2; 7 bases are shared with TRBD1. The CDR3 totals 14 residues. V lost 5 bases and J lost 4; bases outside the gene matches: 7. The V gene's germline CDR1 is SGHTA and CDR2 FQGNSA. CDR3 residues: CASSPQTGSYGYTF. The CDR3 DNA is TGTGCCAGCAGCCCCCAGACAGGGAGCTATGGCTACACCTTC.

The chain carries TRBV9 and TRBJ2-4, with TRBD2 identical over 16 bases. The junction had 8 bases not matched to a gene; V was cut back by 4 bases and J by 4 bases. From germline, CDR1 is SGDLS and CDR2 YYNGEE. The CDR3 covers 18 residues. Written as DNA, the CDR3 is TGTGCCAGCAGCCTCACGGGACTAGCGGGGGGGAGAAAAAACATTCAGTACTTC. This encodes CASSLTGLAGGRKNIQYF.

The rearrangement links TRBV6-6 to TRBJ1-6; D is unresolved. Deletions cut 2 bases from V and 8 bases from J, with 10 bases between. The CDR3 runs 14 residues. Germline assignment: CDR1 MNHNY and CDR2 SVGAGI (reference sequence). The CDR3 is CASSYLGGDSPLHF. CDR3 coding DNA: TGTGCCAGCAGTTACCTGGGAGGCGATTCACCCCTCCACTTT.

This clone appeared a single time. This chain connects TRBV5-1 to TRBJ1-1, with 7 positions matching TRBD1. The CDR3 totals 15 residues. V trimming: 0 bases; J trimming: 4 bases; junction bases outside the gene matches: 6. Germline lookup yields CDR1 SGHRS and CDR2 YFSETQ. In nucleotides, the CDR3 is TGCGCCAGCAGCTTGGCTCAGGGGGTAAGCACTGAAGCTTTCTTT. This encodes CASSLAQGVSTEAFF.